The clone carrying this TCR beta chain has only a few counts. As yet, its antigen is unknown. Vbeta (60) and Jbeta (13) primers were used in the PCR. This table comes from immunoSEQ multiplex PCR, and its TCRdb copy is limited to in-frame clones, with some not included. The table records 120,000 or so clones, more than 15% of them present only once. The V end was cut by 2 bases, the J end by 4 bases, with 14 bases between. The CDR3 has 14 amino acids. Germline V gene sequence: CDR1 GTSNPN, CDR2 SVGIG (reference sequence). These data originate in a study of cytomegalovirus exposure and HLA in healthy donors. Whole-study results and caveats: According to a later analysis, donors in an Asian-associated ancestry cluster reportedly had fewer N-insertions than the roughly 660-donor mean.

The sequencing sample was made of PBMCs. The receptor was isolated from a female donor in good health and CMV-seropositive. V and J are TRBV30 and TRBJ1-2; a possible D gene is TRBD1 (5 bases). The CDR3 loop is CAWSSVGGAYGYTF. CDR3 sequence (DNA): TGTGCCTGGAGTAGTGTGGGGGGAGCCTATGGCTACACCTTC.